This record concerns one TCR beta chain sequence. Per the study methods: Estimation of nucleated cell counts relied on the amplification of reference gene primers. TCRdb's copy holds only in-frame clones and misses some; the assay was immunoSEQ multiplex PCR. The D gene and trimming were derived from the DNA, and the V and J assignments and clone size from that table. The sample has about 130,000 clones; roughly 74% are singletons. The sample originates from a study of blood T cell repertoires in COVID-19. Study background: Sites in the United States, Italy and Spain provided acute and convalescent COVID-19 samples. Sources were T cells, B-cell-depleted T cells, or PBMCs; the material itself was cDNA or gDNA.

The source is a man in his sixties with acute or convalescent COVID-19. The sequenced sample was peripheral blood.

In DNA form, the CDR3 reads TGTGCCAGTGCAGGGGGACTAGTTGTCAATGAGCAGTTCTTC. Its translation: CASAGGLVVNEQFF. The chain uses TRBV27 and TRBJ2-1; a possible D gene is TRBD2 (8 bases). Trimming shortened V by 9 bases and J by 6 bases, and 18 bases separated the two germline ends. The germline gives CDR1 MNHEY, CDR2 SMNVEV (reference sequence). The CDR3 is 14 amino acids.